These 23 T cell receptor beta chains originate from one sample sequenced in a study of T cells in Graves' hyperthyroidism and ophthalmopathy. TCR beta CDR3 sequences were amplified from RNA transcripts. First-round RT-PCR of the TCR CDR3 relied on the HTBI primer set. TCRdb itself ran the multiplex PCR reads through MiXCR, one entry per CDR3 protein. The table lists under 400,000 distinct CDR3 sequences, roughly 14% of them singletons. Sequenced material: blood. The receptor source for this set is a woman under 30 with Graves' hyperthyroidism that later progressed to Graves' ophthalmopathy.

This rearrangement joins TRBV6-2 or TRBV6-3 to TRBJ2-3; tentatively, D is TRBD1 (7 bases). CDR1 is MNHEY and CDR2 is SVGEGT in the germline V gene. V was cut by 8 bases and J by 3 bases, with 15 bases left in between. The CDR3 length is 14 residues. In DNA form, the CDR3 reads TGTGCCAGCTCGGACAGGAGGGGGACAGATACGCAGTATTTT. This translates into CASSDRRGTDTQYF.

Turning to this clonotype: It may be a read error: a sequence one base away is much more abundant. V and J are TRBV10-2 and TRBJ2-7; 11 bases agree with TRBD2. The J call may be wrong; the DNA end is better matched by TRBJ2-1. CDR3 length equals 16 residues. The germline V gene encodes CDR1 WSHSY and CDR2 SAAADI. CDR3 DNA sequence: TGCGCCAGCACCTGGGTAGGGACTAGCGGATTCTACGAGCAGTTCTTC. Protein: CASTWVGTSGFYEQFF.

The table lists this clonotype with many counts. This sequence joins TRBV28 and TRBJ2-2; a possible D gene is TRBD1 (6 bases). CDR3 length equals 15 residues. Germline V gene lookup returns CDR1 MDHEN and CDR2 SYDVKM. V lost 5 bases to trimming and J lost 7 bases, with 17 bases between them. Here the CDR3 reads CASSTPGERGGELFF. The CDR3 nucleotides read TGTGCCAGCAGTACCCCAGGGGAGAGGGGCGGGGAGCTGTTTTTT. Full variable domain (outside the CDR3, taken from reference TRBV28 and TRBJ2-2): DVKVTQSSRYLVKRTGEKVFLECVQDMDHENMFWYRQDPGLGLRLIYFSYDVKMKEKGDIPEGYSVSREKKERFSLILESASTNQTSMYLCASSTPGERGGELFFGEGSRLTVL.

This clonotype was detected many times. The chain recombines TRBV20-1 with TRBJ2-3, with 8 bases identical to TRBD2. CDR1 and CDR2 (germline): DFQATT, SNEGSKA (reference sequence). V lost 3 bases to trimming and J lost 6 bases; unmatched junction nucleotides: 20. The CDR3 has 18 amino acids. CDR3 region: CSASKWSTSGSTGDTQYF. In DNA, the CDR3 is TGCAGTGCTAGTAAGTGGTCAACTAGCGGAAGCACCGGGGATACGCAGTATTTT.

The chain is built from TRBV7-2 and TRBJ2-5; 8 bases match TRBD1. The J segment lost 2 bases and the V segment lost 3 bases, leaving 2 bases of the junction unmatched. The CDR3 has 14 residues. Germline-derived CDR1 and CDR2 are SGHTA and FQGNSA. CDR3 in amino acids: CASSFQGAQETQYF. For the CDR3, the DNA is TGTGCCAGCAGCTTCCAGGGGGCTCAAGAGACCCAGTACTTC.

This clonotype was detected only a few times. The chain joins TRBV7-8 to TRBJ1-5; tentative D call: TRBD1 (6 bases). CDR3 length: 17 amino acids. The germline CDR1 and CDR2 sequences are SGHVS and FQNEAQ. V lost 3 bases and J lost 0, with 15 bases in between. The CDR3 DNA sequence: TGTGCCAGCAGCTTGGTGGGGGAACAGGGTAGCAATCAGCCCCAGCATTTT. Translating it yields CASSLVGEQGSNQPQHF.

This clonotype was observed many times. The CDR3 here is CASRPSGSTYGYTF. The CDR3 nucleotides are TGTGCCAGCAGACCTTCCGGGTCTACCTATGGCTACACCTTC. The rearrangement uses TRBV6-2 or TRBV6-3 and TRBJ1-2; D not resolved. Trimming pared 6 bases from V and 4 bases from J, leaving 15 bases between. Germline V gene data show CDR1 as MNHEY and CDR2 as SVGEGT. This CDR3 spans 14 amino acids.

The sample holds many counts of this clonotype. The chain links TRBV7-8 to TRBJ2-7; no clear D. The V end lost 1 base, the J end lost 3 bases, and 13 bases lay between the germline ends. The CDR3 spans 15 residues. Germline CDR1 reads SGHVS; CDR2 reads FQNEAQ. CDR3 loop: CASSLEARVIYEQYF. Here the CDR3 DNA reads TGTGCCAGCAGCTTAGAGGCCCGGGTAATCTACGAGCAGTACTTC.

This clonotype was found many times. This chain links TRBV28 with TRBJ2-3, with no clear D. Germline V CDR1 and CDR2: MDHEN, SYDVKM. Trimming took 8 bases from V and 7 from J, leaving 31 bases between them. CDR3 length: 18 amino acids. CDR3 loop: CASQGRSANSISEYTQYF. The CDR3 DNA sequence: TGTGCCAGCCAAGGCCGTTCAGCCAATTCCATCTCCGAGTATACGCAGTATTTT.

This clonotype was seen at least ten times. The CDR3: CASSFLGIRSYNSPLHF. Written as DNA, the CDR3 is TGTGCCAGCAGTTTTTTGGGGATCCGCTCCTATAATTCACCCCTCCACTTT. V gene TRBV12-3 or TRBV12-4 combines with J gene TRBJ1-6; D ambiguous. V was cut by 3 bases and J by 0 bases, with 12 bases left in between. The CDR3 loop spans 17 amino acids.

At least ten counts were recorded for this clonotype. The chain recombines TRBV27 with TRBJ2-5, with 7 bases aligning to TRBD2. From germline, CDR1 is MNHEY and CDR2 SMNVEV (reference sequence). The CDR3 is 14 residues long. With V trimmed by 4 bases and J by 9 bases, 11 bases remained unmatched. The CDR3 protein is CASSSTSSGGAQYF. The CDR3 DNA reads TGTGCCAGCAGTTCCACTAGCAGTGGGGGGGCCCAGTACTTC.

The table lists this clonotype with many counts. CDR3 DNA: TGTGCCAGCAGCTTAGGATTGCGGGAGTTAACCGGGGAGCTGTTTTTT. Protein sequence: CASSLGLRELTGELFF. V and J are TRBV11-2 and TRBJ2-2, with TRBD2 matching over 7 bases. The CDR3 is 16 residues long. V trimming: 1 base; J trimming: 5 bases; junction bases outside the gene matches: 7. Germline assignment: CDR1 SGHAT and CDR2 FQNNGV.

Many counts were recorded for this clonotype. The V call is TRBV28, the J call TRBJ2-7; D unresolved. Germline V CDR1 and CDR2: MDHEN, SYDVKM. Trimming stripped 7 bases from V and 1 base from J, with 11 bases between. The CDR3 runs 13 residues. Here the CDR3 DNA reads TGTGCCAGCACGGGTTTTCCATCCTACGAGCAGTACTTC. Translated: CASTGFPSYEQYF.

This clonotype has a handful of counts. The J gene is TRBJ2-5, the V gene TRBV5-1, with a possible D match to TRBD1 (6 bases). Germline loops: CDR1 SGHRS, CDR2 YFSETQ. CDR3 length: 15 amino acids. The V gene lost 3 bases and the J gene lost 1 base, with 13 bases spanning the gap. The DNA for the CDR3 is TGCGCCAGCAGCTGGGTGACAGGAGTCCAAGAGACCCAGTACTTC. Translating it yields CASSWVTGVQETQYF.

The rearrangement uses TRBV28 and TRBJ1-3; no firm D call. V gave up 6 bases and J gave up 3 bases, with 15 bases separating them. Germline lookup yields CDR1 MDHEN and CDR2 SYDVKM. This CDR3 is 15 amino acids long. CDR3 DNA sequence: TGTGCCAGCAGCCCGTCCTCAACACTTGGAAACACCATATATTTT. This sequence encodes CASSPSSTLGNTIYF.

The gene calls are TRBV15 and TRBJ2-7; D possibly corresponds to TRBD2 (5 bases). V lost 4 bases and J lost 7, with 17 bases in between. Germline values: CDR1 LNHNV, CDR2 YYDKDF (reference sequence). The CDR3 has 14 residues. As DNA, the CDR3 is TGTGCCACCAGCACCGAGGGCCTCGGGGAGGAGCAGTACTTC. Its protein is CATSTEGLGEEQYF.

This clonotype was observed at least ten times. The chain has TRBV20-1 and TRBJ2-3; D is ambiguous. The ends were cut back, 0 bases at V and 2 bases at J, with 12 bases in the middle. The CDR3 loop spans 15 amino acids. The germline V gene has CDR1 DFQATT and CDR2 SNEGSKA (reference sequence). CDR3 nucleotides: TGCAGTGCTAGAGAGGGCCAGTTCAACACAGATACGCAGTATTTT. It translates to CSAREGQFNTDTQYF.

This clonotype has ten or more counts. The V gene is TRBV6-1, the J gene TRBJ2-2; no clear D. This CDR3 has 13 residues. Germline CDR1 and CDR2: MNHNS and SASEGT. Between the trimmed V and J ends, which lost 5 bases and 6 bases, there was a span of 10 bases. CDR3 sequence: CASSSSRAGELFF. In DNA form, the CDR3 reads TGTGCCAGCAGTTCCAGTAGGGCCGGGGAGCTGTTTTTT.

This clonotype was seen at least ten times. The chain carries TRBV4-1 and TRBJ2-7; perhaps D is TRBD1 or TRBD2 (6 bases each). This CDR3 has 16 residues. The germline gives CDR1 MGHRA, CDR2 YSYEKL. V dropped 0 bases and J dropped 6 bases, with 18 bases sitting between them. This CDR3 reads CASSQEWIERGVEQYF. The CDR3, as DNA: TGCGCCAGCAGCCAAGAATGGATCGAAAGGGGGGTCGAGCAGTACTTC.

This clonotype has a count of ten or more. The CDR3 bases are TGTGCCAGCAGTGAAAAGGAGGGGCGCAATTCACCCCTCCACTTT. Translated, it gives CASSEKEGRNSPLHF. The chain is built from TRBV6-1 and TRBJ1-6, with D possibly matching TRBD1 (5 bases). CDR3 length equals 15 residues. The germline V gene has CDR1 MNHNS and CDR2 SASEGT. The germline V and J ends were trimmed by 2 bases and 7 bases, with 12 bases remaining between them.

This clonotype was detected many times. The CDR3 DNA reads TGTGCCAGCTCACCACAATCCAGGCCAGACTACGAGCAGTACTTC. Protein: CASSPQSRPDYEQYF. The rearrangement joins TRBV18 to TRBJ2-7, with D uncertain. V shed 1 base and J shed 3 bases, with 13 bases lying between them. Germline loops: CDR1 KGHSH, CDR2 LQKENI. The CDR3 has 15 residues.

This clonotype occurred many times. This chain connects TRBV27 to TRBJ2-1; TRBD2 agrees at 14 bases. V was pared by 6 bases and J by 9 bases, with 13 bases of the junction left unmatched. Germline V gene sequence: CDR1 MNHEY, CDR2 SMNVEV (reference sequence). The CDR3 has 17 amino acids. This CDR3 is CASSTGLAGGGRSEQFF. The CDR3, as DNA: TGTGCCAGCAGCACAGGACTAGCGGGAGGCGGGAGAAGTGAGCAGTTCTTC.

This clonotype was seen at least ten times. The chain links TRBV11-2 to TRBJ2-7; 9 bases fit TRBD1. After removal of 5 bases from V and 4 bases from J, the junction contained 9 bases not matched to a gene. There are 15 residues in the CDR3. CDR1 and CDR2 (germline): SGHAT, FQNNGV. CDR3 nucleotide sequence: TGTGCCAGCAGCCAAGAGGGGACAGGGTTTTACGAGCAGTACTTC. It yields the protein CASSQEGTGFYEQYF.